A single sample is the source of the 27 T cell receptor beta chains below, sequenced in a study of cytomegalovirus exposure and HLA in healthy donors (dated by TCRdb to the late 2010s). Preparation of the library involved the immunoSEQ multiplex PCR assay. A mixture of 60 forward primers for TCR Vbeta segments and 13 reverse primers for TCR Jbeta segments was used in the multiplex PCR. TCRdb's version of the immuneACCESS table is confined to in-frame rearrangements and falls short of the full clone set. An unresolved V gene accounts for under half of the shortfall where checked; the remainder is of unknown origin. This sample lists 55,000 to 75,000 clones; around 68% were detected once. 15% to 20% of the sample is in the top ten clones. Sample: PBMCs. The source is a man in his forties or fifties in good health and CMV-seropositive.

The chain is built from TRBV6-4 and TRBJ2-1, with D unresolved. Germline CDR1 and CDR2: MRHNA and SNTAGT. The V end lost 0 bases, the J end lost 5 bases, and 11 bases lay between the germline ends. The CDR3 runs 15 residues. CDR3 bases: TGTGCCAGCAGTGACTCGATACGCGGAGACAATGAGCAGTTCTTC. It translates to CASSDSIRGDNEQFF.

This clone was found once. This chain's CDR3 is CASSLWGTSFGGELFF. DNA for the CDR3: TGTGCCAGCAGTTTATGGGGGACTAGCTTTGGCGGGGAGCTGTTTTTT. The chain employs TRBV27 and TRBJ2-2; 9 bases match TRBD2. The germline V gene has CDR1 MNHEY and CDR2 SMNVEV (reference sequence). The CDR3 runs 16 residues. J gave up 7 bases and V 1 base, and 7 bases lay outside the gene matches.

This rearrangement joins TRBV6-1 to TRBJ1-6, with no clear D. V gave up 4 bases and J gave up 7 bases, with 11 bases separating them. This CDR3 spans 14 amino acids. Germline V gene sequence: CDR1 MNHNS, CDR2 SASEGT. The CDR3, as DNA: TGTGCCAGCAGTGGCGGGAATTCCAATTCACCCCTCCACTTT. Translation: CASSGGNSNSPLHF.

This clone was recorded a few times. The chain carries TRBV19 and TRBJ1-5, with 7 bases that match TRBD1. Trimming took 5 bases from V and 3 from J; bases not matched to a gene: 4. This CDR3 has 14 residues. Germline V gene lookup returns CDR1 LNHDA and CDR2 SQIVND (reference sequence). The CDR3 DNA sequence: TGTGCCAGTAGTCCCGACAGGGTCAATCAGCCCCAGCATTTT. It codes for CASSPDRVNQPQHF.

The V gene is TRBV7-2, the J gene TRBJ2-3; 10 bases are shared with TRBD2. Germline CDR1 SGHTA, CDR2 FQGNSA. CDR3 length: 18 amino acids. The J segment lost 0 bases and the V segment lost 0 bases, leaving 6 bases of the junction unmatched. The CDR3 spells CASSLASWTSGSTDTQYF. The CDR3 DNA sequence: TGTGCCAGCAGCTTAGCTTCCTGGACTAGCGGTAGCACAGATACGCAGTATTTT.

The chain recombines TRBV5-4 with TRBJ2-2; TRBD2 is a possible D gene (6 bases). The CDR3 covers 16 residues. Trimming took off 1 base at V and 4 bases at J, with 14 bases between the two ends. Germline CDR1 SGHNT, CDR2 YYREEE (reference sequence). The chain's CDR3 is CASSLNGEVSTGELFF. The CDR3 DNA is TGTGCCAGCAGCTTGAATGGGGAGGTGAGCACCGGGGAGCTGTTTTTT.

The CDR3 region is CASSEPTGGANSPLHF. The DNA for the CDR3 is TGTGCCAGCAGCGAACCCACAGGGGGCGCGAATTCACCCCTCCACTTT. This chain connects TRBV21-1 to TRBJ1-6; the DNA was not compared with TRBD1, the D call given in the table. TRBV21-1 is marked as a pseudogene. The CDR3 loop spans 16 amino acids.

J is TRBJ2-1 and V is TRBV6-5, with a tentative D call TRBD2 (5 bases). This CDR3 has 16 residues. Germline-derived CDR1 and CDR2 are MNHEY and SVGAGI. V gave up 0 bases and J gave up 2 bases, with 11 bases separating them. CDR3 sequence (DNA): TGTGCCAGCAGTTACTCGAAACGGAGGACCTACAATGAGCAGTTCTTC. Protein: CASSYSKRRTYNEQFF.

This clone was found once. The chain joins TRBV9 to TRBJ2-3, with TRBD2 matching 10 bases. Germline lookup yields CDR1 SGDLS and CDR2 YYNGEE. The CDR3 has 16 residues. The V segment lost 0 bases and the J segment 6 bases; nucleotides outside the gene matches: 7. The CDR3 DNA reads TGTGCCAGCAGCGTAGTTGGGCTAGCGGGAGAGGATACGCAGTATTTT. Translated: CASSVVGLAGEDTQYF. The full variable domain, in which reference TRBV9 and TRBJ2-3 provide the parts outside the CDR3, is DSGVTQTPKHLITATGQRVTLRCSPRSGDLSVYWYQQSLDQGLQFLIQYYNGEERAKGNILERFSAQQFPDLHSELNLSSLELGDSALYFCASSVVGLAGEDTQYFGPGTRLTVL.

This clone was counted only a few times. CDR3 in amino acids: CASGLGFGLEQYF. Written as DNA, the CDR3 is TGTGCTAGTGGTTTGGGCTTCGGACTCGAGCAGTACTTC. The V call is TRBV12-5, the J call TRBJ2-7; possible D gene TRBD2, 5 bases. CDR1 and CDR2 from the germline V gene are LGHNT and FRNRAP. Deletions cut 1 base from V and 6 bases from J, with 10 bases between. This CDR3 has 13 amino acids.

The V and J genes are TRBV11-1 and TRBJ2-1, with no clear D. V was cut by 3 bases and J by 4 bases, with 10 bases left in between. The CDR3 has 14 residues. The V gene's germline CDR1 is SGHAT and CDR2 FQDESV (reference sequence). CDR3 bases: TGTGCCAGCAGCTTGAGTGTCGGGTACAATGAGCAGTTCTTC. It translates to CASSLSVGYNEQFF.

V is TRBV28 and J is TRBJ2-5, with 8 bases aligning to TRBD1. The end of the DNA fits TRBJ2-7 better, so the J call may be wrong. The germline V gene has CDR1 MDHEN and CDR2 SYDVKM. The CDR3 is made up of 14 amino acids. CDR3 amino acids: CASSSGQGPYEQYF. The CDR3 region has the DNA TGTGCCAGCAGCAGTGGACAGGGACCCTACGAGCAGTACTTC.

This clone was seen just once. The V and J genes are TRBV30 and TRBJ2-7; TRBD1 might be the D (5 bases). The V gene lost 2 bases and the J gene lost 9 bases, with 17 bases spanning the gap. This CDR3 comprises 13 residues. CDR1 is GTSNPN and CDR2 is SVGIG in the germline V gene (reference sequence). The CDR3 loop reads CAWSQVERQSQYF. For the CDR3, the DNA is TGTGCCTGGAGTCAAGTTGAAAGACAGTCGCAGTACTTC. Combining the CDR3 with reference TRBV30 and TRBJ2-7 gives the whole variable domain SQTIHQWPATLVQPVGSPLSLECTVEGTSNPNLYWYRQAAGRGLQLLFYSVGIGQISSEVPQNLSASRPQDRQFILSSKKLLLSDSGFYLCAWSQVERQSQYFGPGTRLTVT.

The rearrangement links TRBV19 to TRBJ1-1, with 9 nucleotides matching TRBD1. Germline values: CDR1 LNHDA, CDR2 SQIVND (reference sequence). V shed 5 bases and J 0 bases; nucleotides not matched to a gene: 4. This CDR3 spans 15 amino acids. CDR3 bases: TGTGCCAGTAGTGTTAACAGGGGGCTGAACACTGAAGCTTTCTTT. Translation: CASSVNRGLNTEAFF.

This chain joins TRBV7-2 and TRBJ2-5; weak D call: TRBD2 (7 bases). The germline V gene has CDR1 SGHTA and CDR2 FQGNSA. The V and J ends lost 0 bases and 3 bases respectively, with 11 bases between them. The CDR3 consists of 15 residues. The CDR3 is CASSLAGGPEETQYF. The DNA for the CDR3 is TGTGCCAGCAGCTTAGCGGGGGGGCCGGAAGAGACCCAGTACTTC.

The chain couples TRBV5-4 to TRBJ2-3; 10 nucleotides match TRBD2. CDR1 is SGHNT, CDR2 YYREEE, per germline (reference sequence). After removal of 3 bases from V and 3 bases from J, the junction contained 7 bases not matched to a gene. This CDR3 has 16 residues. CDR3 in DNA: TGTGCCAGCAGCTGGAAGCGGGGGGGCAGGACAGATACGCAGTATTTT. This translates into CASSWKRGGRTDTQYF.

The gene calls are TRBV14 and TRBJ2-5, with TRBD2 matching over 12 bases. The CDR3 contains 16 residues. Unmatched junction bases numbered 3, after V lost 4 bases and J lost 0 bases. Germline V gives CDR1 SGHDN, CDR2 FVKESK. This CDR3 reads CASSLWTSGDQETQYF. In DNA form, the CDR3 reads TGTGCCAGCAGCCTCTGGACTAGCGGGGACCAAGAGACCCAGTACTTC. Together with reference TRBV14 and TRBJ2-5, the CDR3 gives the full variable domain: EAGVTQFPSHSVIEKGQTVTLRCDPISGHDNLYWYRRVMGKEIKFLLHFVKESKQDESGMPNNRFLAERTGGTYSTLKVQPAELEDSGVYFCASSLWTSGDQETQYFGPGTRLLVL.

The chain links TRBV9 to TRBJ2-3, with TRBD1 matching 7 bases. J gave up 2 bases and V 3 bases, and 3 bases lay outside the gene matches. Germline CDR1 SGDLS, CDR2 YYNGEE. The CDR3 loop spans 14 amino acids. DNA for the CDR3: TGTGCCAGCAGCGAGGACAGGTCCACAGATACGCAGTATTTT. Encoded protein: CASSEDRSTDTQYF.

The chain recombines TRBV27 with TRBJ1-5; tentative D call: TRBD1 (5 bases). This CDR3 has 14 residues. V lost 2 bases, J lost 7 bases, and 12 bases lay in between. CDR1 is MNHEY and CDR2 is SMNVEV in the germline V gene (reference sequence). In DNA form, the CDR3 reads TGTGCCAGCAGTTTAGCAGGGCAGAGGCAGCCCCAGCATTTT. Translating it yields CASSLAGQRQPQHF.

V usage is TRBV30 and J usage is TRBJ1-3, with unresolved D. Trimming stripped 2 bases from V and 0 bases from J, with 11 bases between. Per the germline V gene, CDR1 is GTSNPN and CDR2 is SVGIG (reference sequence). The CDR3 consists of 15 residues. As DNA, the CDR3 is TGTGCCTGGAGTCGGGGAGGAGCCTCTGGAAACACCATATATTTT. Its translation: CAWSRGGASGNTIYF.

The chain links TRBV28 to TRBJ1-2; 9 nucleotides match TRBD1. V dropped 4 bases and J dropped 6; count of bases not matched to a gene: 9. Germline CDR1 reads MDHEN; CDR2 reads SYDVKM. The CDR3 runs to 15 residues. The CDR3 sequence: CASSSTGGAWDGYTF. The CDR3 DNA sequence: TGTGCCAGCAGTTCGACAGGGGGGGCCTGGGATGGCTACACCTTC.

This chain connects TRBV19 to TRBJ2-1, with 8 bases lining up with TRBD2. This CDR3 contains 15 residues. With 3 bases clipped from V and 9 bases from J, the junction kept 10 bases outside the gene matches. CDR1 and CDR2 (germline): LNHDA, SQIVND (reference sequence). CDR3 amino acids: CASSMAQRGTTEQFF. CDR3 in DNA: TGTGCCAGTAGTATGGCCCAGCGGGGGACGACTGAGCAGTTCTTC.

This clone was seen a few times. The chain has TRBV15 and TRBJ2-1, with 7 bases aligning to TRBD2. CDR1 LNHNV and CDR2 YYDKDF come from the germline V gene (reference sequence). V was clipped by 3 bases and J by 3 bases; unmatched bases: 17. This CDR3 comprises 19 residues. The CDR3 DNA reads TGTGCCACCAGCAGGGGGAACCAAGGCGGGAGCGGCAACTACAATGAGCAGTTCTTC. It yields the protein CATSRGNQGGSGNYNEQFF.

This clone has just a few counts. The rearrangement joins TRBV13 to TRBJ2-4, with a tentative D call TRBD1 (5 bases). Germline values: CDR1 PRHDT, CDR2 FYEKMQ (reference sequence). The V end lost 6 bases, the J end lost 5 bases, and 14 bases lay between the germline ends. The CDR3 has 14 amino acids. The CDR3 reads CASRRQSYENIQYF. The CDR3 DNA reads TGTGCCAGCAGAAGACAGTCCTACGAAAACATTCAGTACTTC.

This clone has a handful of counts. This chain uses TRBV9 with TRBJ2-1, with D uncertain. The CDR3 sequence is 14 residues long. Germline V CDR1 and CDR2: SGDLS, YYNGEE. Deletions cut 4 bases from V and 8 bases from J, with 16 bases between. CDR3 sequence (DNA): TGTGCCAGCAGCCCCCGGTTGCATTCCGATGAGCAGTTCTTC. It specifies CASSPRLHSDEQFF.

The chain has TRBV19 and TRBJ1-1; tentatively, D is TRBD1 (5 bases). Between the trimmed V and J ends, which lost 5 bases and 1 base, there was a span of 11 bases. The germline V gene encodes CDR1 LNHDA and CDR2 SQIVND (reference sequence). The CDR3 runs 14 residues. As DNA, the CDR3 is TGTGCCAGTAGTCCACAGGTTGGGAACACTGAAGCTTTCTTT. It specifies CASSPQVGNTEAFF.

This chain links TRBV30 with TRBJ1-6, with TRBD1 identical over 9 bases. The CDR3 loop spans 15 amino acids. Per germline, CDR1 GTSNPN and CDR2 SVGIG (reference sequence). Losses at the gene ends were 3 bases for V and 7 bases for J; bases not matched to a gene: 7. This CDR3 is CAWSGGQGGNSPLHF. The DNA of the CDR3 is TGTGCCTGGAGCGGGGGACAGGGCGGCAATTCACCCCTCCACTTT.